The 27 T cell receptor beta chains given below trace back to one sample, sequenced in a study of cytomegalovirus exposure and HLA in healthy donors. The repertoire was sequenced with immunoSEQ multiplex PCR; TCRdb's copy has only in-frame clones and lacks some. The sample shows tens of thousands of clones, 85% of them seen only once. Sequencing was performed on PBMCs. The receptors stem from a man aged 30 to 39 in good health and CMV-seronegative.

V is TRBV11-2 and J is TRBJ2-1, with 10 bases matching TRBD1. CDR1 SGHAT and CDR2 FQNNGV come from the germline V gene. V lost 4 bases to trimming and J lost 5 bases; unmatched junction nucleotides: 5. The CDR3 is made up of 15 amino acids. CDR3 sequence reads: CASSSRDRGDNEQFF. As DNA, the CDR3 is TGTGCCAGCAGCTCCCGGGACAGGGGTGACAATGAGCAGTTCTTC. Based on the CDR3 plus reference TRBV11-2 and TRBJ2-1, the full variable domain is EAGVAQSPRYKIIEKRQSVAFWCNPISGHATLYWYQQILGQGPKLLIQFQNNGVVDDSQLPKDRFSAERLKGVDSTLKIQPAKLEDSAVYLCASSSRDRGDNEQFFGPGTRLTVL.

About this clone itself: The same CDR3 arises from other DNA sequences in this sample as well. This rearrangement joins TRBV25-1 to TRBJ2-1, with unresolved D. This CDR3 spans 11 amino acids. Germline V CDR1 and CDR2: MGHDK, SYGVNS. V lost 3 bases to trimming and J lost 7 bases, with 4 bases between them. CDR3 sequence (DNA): TGTGCCAGCAGTGAGAGGAATGAGCAGTTCTTC. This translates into CASSERNEQFF.

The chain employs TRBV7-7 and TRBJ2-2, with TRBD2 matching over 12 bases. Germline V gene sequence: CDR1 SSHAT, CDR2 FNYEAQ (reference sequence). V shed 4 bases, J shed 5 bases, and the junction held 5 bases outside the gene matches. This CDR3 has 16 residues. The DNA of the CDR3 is TGTGCCAGCAGCTCAGGACTAGCGGGACGTACCGGGGAGCTGTTTTTT. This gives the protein CASSSGLAGRTGELFF.

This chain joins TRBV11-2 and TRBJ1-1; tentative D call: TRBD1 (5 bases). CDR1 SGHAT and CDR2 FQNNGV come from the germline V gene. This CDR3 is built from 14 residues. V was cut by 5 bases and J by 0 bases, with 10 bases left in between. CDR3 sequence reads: CASSPDSMNTEAFF. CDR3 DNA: TGTGCCAGCAGCCCTGACAGTATGAACACTGAAGCTTTCTTT.

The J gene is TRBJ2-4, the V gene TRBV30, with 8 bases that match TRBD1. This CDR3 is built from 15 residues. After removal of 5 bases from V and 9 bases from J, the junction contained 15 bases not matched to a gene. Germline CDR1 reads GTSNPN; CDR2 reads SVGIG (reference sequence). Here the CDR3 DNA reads TGTGCCTGGGCCGGACAGGGCCTTTCCTCGGCCATTCAGTACTTC. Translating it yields CAWAGQGLSSAIQYF. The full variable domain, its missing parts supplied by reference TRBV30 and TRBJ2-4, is SQTIHQWPATLVQPVGSPLSLECTVEGTSNPNLYWYRQAAGRGLQLLFYSVGIGQISSEVPQNLSASRPQDRQFILSSKKLLLSDSGFYLCAWAGQGLSSAIQYFGAGTRLSVL.

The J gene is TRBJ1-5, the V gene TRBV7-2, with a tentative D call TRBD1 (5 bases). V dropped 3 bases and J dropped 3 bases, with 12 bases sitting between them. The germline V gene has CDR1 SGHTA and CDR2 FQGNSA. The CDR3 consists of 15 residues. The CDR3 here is CASSFSGGDNQPQHF. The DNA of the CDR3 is TGTGCCAGCAGCTTCTCCGGAGGGGACAATCAGCCCCAGCATTTT.

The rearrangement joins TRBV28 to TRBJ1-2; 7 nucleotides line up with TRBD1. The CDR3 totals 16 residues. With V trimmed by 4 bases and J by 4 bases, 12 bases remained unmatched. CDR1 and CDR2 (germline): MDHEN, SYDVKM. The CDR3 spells CASSSSGGNWAYGYTF. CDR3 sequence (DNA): TGTGCCAGCAGTTCTTCAGGGGGAAATTGGGCCTATGGCTACACCTTC.

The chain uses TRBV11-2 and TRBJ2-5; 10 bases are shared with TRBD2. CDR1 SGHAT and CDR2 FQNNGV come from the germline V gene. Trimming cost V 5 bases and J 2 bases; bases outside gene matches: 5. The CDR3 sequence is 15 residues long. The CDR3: CASSRTSGPQETQYF. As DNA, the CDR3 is TGTGCCAGCAGCAGGACTAGCGGCCCTCAAGAGACCCAGTACTTC.

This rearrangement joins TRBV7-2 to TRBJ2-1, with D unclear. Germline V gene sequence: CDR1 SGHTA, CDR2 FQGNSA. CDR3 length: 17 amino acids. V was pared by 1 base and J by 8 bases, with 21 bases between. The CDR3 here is CASSLGGSTASVHEQFF. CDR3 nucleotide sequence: TGTGCCAGCAGCTTAGGAGGCAGTACGGCCTCGGTTCATGAGCAGTTCTTC.

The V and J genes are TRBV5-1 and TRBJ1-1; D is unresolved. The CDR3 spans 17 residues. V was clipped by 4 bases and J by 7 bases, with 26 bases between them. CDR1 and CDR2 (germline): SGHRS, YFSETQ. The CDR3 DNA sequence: TGCGCCAGCAGCCGTGCGGGTTCTCCCAACGGGGTGGTTGAAGCTTTCTTT. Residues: CASSRAGSPNGVVEAFF.

The CDR3 DNA reads as TGCGCCAGCGATCCGGGACAGGGGAGTACCGGGGAGCTGTTTTTT. Its translation: CASDPGQGSTGELFF. The chain is built from TRBV4-1 and TRBJ2-2, with 10 bases aligning to TRBD1. V gave up 8 bases and J gave up 5 bases; unmatched junction bases: 8. The length of the CDR3 is 15 residues. Germline V gene data show CDR1 as MGHRA and CDR2 as YSYEKL.

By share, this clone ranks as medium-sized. The CDR3 DNA is TGCGCCAGCAGTGAGTCGGAACAGGGGAGCTCCTACGAGCAGTACGTC. This encodes CASSESEQGSSYEQYV. V and J are TRBV10-2 and TRBJ2-7; 7 nucleotides align to TRBD1. The CDR3 extends over 16 amino acids. Germline V CDR1 and CDR2: WSHSY, SAAADI. The trim removed 0 bases at V and 0 bases at J, leaving 5 bases unmatched.

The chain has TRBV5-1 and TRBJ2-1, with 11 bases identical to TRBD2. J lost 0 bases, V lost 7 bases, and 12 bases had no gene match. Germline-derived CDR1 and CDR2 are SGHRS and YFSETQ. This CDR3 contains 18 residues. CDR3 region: CASAVGSGGGSSYNEQFF. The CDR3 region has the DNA TGCGCCAGCGCCGTGGGTAGCGGGGGGGGGAGCTCCTACAATGAGCAGTTCTTC.

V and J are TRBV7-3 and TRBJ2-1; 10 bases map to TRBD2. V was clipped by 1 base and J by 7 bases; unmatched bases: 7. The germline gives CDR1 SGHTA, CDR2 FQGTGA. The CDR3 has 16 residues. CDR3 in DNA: TGTGCCAGCAGCTTAATAGCTAGCGGGGGAGTAAATGAGCAGTTCTTC. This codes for CASSLIASGGVNEQFF. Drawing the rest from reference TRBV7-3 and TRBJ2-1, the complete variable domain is GAGVSQTPSNKVTEKGKYVELRCDPISGHTALYWYRQSLGQGPEFLIYFQGTGAADDSGLPNDRFFAVRPEGSVSTLKIQRTERGDSAVYLCASSLIASGGVNEQFFGPGTRLTVL.

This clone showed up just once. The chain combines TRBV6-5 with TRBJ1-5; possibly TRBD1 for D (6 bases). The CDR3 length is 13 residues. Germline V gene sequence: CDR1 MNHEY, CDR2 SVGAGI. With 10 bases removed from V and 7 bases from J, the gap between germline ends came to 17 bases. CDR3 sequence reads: CATTWGRGQPQHF. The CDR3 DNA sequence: TGTGCCACGACGTGGGGAAGGGGGCAGCCCCAGCATTTT.

CDR3 coding DNA: TGCAGCGTTGAAACTGCGGGCTCCTACAATGAGCAGTTCTTC. Protein product: CSVETAGSYNEQFF. This rearrangement joins TRBV29-1 to TRBJ2-1; possible D gene TRBD2, 5 bases. The CDR3 covers 14 residues. Trimming stripped 2 bases from V and 0 bases from J, with 8 bases between. Germline CDR1 SQVTM, CDR2 ANQGSEA.

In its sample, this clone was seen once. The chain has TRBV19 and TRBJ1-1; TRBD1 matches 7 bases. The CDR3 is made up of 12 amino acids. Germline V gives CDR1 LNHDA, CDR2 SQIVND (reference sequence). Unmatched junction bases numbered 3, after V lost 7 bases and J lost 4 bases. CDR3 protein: CASMTGPTEAFF. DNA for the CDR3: TGTGCCAGTATGACAGGGCCCACTGAAGCTTTCTTT.

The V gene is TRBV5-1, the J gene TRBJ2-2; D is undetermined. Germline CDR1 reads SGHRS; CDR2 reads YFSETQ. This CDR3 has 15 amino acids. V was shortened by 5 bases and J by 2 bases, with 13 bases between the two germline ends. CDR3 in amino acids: CASSRLQTNTGELFF. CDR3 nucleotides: TGCGCCAGCAGTCGGCTACAGACAAACACCGGGGAGCTGTTTTTT.

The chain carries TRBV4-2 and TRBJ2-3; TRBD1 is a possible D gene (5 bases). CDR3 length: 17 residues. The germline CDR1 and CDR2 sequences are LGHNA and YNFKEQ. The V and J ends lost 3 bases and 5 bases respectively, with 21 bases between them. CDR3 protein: CASSQGHRFGGLDTQYF. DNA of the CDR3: TGTGCCAGCAGCCAGGGGCATCGGTTCGGCGGCCTAGATACGCAGTATTTT.

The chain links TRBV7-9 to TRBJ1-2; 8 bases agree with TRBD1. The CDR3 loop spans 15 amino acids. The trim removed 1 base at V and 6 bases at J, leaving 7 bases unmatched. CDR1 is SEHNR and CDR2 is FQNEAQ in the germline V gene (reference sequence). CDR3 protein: CASSLGSRGHDGYTF. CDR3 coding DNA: TGTGCCAGCAGCTTAGGCTCCAGGGGGCATGATGGCTACACCTTC.

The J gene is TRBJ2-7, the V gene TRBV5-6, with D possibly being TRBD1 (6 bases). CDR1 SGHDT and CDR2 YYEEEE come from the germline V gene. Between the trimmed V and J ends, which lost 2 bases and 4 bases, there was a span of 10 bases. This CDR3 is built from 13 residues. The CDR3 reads CASSFDRSYEQYF. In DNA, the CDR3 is TGTGCCAGCAGCTTTGACAGGTCTTACGAGCAGTACTTC.

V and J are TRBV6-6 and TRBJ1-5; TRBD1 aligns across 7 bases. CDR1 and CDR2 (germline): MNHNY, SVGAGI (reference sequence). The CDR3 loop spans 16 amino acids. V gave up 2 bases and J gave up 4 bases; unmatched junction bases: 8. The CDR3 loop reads CASSYNPGQPNQPQHF. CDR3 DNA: TGTGCCAGCAGTTACAACCCGGGACAGCCTAATCAGCCCCAGCATTTT.

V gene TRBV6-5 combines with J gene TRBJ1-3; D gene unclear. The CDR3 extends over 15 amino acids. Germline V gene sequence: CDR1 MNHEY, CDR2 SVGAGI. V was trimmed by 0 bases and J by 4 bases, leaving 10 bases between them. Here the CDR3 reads CASSYSEGDGNTIYF. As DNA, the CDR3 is TGTGCCAGCAGTTACTCCGAGGGCGACGGAAACACCATATATTTT.

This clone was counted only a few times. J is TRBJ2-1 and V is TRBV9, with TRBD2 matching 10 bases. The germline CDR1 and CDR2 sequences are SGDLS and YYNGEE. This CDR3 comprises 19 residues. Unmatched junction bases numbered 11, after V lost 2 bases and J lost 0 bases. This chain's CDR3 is CASSVGRKIAGGSYNEQFF. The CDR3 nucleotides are TGTGCCAGCAGCGTGGGCCGAAAAATAGCGGGGGGCTCCTACAATGAGCAGTTCTTC.

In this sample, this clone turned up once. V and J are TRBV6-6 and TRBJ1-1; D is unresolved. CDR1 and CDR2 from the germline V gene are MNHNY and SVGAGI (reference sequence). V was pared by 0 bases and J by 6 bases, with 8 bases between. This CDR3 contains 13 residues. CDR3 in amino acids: CASSYSESAEAFF. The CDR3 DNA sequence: TGTGCCAGCAGTTACTCGGAGAGCGCTGAAGCTTTCTTT.

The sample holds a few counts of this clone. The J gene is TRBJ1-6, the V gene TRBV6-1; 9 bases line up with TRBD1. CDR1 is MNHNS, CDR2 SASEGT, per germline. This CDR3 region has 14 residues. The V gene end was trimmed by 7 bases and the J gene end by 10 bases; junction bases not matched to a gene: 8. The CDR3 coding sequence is TGTGCCAGCACAAAGGACAGGGGAGTGTCACCCCTCCACTTT. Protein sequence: CASTKDRGVSPLHF.

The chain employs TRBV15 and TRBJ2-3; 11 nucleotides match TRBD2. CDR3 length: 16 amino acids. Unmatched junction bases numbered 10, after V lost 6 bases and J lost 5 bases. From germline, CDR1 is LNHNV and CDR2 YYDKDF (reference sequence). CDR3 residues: CATRPTSGSRLDTQYF. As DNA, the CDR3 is TGTGCCACCAGGCCCACTAGCGGGAGTCGCCTAGATACGCAGTATTTT. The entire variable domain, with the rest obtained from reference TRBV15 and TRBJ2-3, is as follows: DAMVIQNPRYQVTQFGKPVTLSCSQTLNHNVMYWYQQKSSQAPKLLFHYYDKDFNNEADTPDNFQSRRPNTSFCFLDIRSPGLGDTAMYLCATRPTSGSRLDTQYFGPGTRLTVL.